This T cell receptor (beta chain) is from a study of control samples from healthy donors and cancer patients. Here immunoSEQ multiplex PCR was the method, and the copy in TCRdb shows in-frame clones only, minus some. The repertoire has 91,000 or so clones, roughly nine tenths of them found once; the top ten carry 0.92%. Germline lookup yields CDR1 MDHEN and CDR2 SYDVKM. The CDR3 covers 13 residues. V lost 3 bases, J lost 6 bases, and 8 bases lay in between. This chain joins TRBV28 and TRBJ1-4; D is undetermined. The sequenced material came from blood. The clonotype was recovered from a woman under 40 in good health. The CDR3 DNA follows: TGTGCCAGCAGTTTCAACAGTTATGAAAAACTGTTTTTT. Translated: CASSFNSYEKLFF.